The source of this T cell receptor (beta chain) is a study of blood T cell repertoires in COVID-19. Study-level information: The United States, Italy and Spain provided the acute and convalescent COVID-19 samples. From T cells, B-cell-depleted T cells, or PBMCs came the material, which was cDNA or gDNA.

As processed by the authors: Nucleated cell counts were estimated from reference gene primer amplification. Data came from immunoSEQ multiplex PCR; TCRdb stores just in-frame clones and leaves some out. V and J calls and clone size come straight from that table; D and trimming were deduced from the DNA. The sample consists of some 200,000 clones, over 75% of them appearing once. V lost 6 bases, J lost 1 base, and 6 bases stayed unmatched. Per the germline V gene, CDR1 is KGHSH and CDR2 is LQKENI. The CDR3 runs 15 residues. The sequence came from a woman aged 40 to 49 with acute or convalescent COVID-19. The V gene is TRBV18, the J gene TRBJ1-5; 7 nucleotides match TRBD1. The specimen was peripheral blood. In nucleotides, the CDR3 is TGTGCCAGCTCCCGAGGGACAGCGAGCAATCAGCCCCAGCATTTT. Amino acids: CASSRGTASNQPQHF.